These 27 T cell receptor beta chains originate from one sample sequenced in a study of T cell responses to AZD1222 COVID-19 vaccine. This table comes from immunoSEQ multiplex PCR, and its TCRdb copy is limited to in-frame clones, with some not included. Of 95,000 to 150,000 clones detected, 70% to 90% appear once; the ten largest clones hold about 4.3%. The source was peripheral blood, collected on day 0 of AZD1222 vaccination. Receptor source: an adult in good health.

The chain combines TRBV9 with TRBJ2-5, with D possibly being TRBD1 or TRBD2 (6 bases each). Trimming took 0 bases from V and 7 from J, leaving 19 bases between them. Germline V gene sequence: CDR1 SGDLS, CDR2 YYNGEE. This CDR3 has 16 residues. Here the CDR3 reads CASSVAGGGQSGTQYF. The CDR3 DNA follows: TGTGCCAGCAGCGTAGCCGGAGGGGGGCAGTCGGGGACCCAGTACTTC.

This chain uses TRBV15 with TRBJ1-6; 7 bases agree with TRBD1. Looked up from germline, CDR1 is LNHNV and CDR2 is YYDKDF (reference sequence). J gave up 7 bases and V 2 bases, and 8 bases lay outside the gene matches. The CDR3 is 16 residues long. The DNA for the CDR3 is TGTGCCACCAGCAGACCCACAGGGGCGGTGAATTCACCCCTCCACTTT. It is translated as CATSRPTGAVNSPLHF.

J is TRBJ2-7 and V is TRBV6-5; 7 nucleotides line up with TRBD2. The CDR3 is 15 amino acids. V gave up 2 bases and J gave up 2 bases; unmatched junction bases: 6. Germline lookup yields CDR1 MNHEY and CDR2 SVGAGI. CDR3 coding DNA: TGTGCCAGCAGTTACGTCCTAGCGGACACCTACGAGCAGTACTTC. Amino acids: CASSYVLADTYEQYF.

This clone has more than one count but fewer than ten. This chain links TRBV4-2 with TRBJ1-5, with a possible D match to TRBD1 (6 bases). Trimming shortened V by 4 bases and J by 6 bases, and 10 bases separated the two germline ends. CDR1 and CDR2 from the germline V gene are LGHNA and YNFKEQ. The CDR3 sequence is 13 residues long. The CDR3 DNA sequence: TGTGCCAGCAGCCCGACAGGTGCTCAGCCCCAGCATTTT. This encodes CASSPTGAQPQHF.

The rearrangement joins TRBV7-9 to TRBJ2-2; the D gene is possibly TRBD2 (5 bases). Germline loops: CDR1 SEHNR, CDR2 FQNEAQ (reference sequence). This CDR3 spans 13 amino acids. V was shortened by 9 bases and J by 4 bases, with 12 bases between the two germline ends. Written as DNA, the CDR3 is TGTGCCAGTGCCGGGGTGGCCACCGGGGAGCTGTTTTTT. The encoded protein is CASAGVATGELFF.

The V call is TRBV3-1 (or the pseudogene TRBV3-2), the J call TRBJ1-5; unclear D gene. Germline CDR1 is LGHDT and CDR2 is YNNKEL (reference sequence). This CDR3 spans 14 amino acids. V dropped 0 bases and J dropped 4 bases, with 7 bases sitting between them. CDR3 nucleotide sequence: TGTGCCAGCAGCCAAGAGGGCAGTAATCAGCCCCAGCATTTT. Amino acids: CASSQEGSNQPQHF.

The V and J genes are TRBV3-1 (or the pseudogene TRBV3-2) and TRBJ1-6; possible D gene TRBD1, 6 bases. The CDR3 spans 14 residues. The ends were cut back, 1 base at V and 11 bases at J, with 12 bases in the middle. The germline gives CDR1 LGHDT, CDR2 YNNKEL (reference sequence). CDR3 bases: TGTGCCAGCAGCCAAGGGGGGGCGAAGGCACCCCTCCACTTT. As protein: CASSQGGAKAPLHF.

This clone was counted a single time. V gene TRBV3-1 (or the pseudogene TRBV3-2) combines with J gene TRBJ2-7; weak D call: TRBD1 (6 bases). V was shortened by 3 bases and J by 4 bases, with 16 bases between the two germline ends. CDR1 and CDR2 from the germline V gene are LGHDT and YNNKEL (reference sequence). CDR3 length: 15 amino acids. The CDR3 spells CASSHSDRTPYEQYF. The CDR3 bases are TGTGCCAGCAGCCATTCCGACAGGACTCCGTACGAGCAGTACTTC.

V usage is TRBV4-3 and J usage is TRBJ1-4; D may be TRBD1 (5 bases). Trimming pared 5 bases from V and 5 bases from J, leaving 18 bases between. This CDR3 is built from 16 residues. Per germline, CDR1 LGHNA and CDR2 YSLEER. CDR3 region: CASSARAGTVNEKLFF. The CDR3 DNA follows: TGCGCCAGCAGCGCCCGGGCCGGGACTGTGAATGAAAAACTGTTTTTT.

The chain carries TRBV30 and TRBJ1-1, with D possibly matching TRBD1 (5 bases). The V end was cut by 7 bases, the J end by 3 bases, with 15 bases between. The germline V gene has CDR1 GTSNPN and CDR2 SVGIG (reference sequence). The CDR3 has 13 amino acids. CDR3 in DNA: TGTGCCTCCTACCCCGGGGGGGACACTGAAGCTTTCTTT. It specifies CASYPGGDTEAFF.

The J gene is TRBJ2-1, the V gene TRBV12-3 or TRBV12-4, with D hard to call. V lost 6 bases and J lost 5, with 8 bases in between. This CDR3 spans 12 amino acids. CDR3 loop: CASSRNNNEQFF. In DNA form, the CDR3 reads TGTGCCAGCAGCCGAAATAACAATGAGCAGTTCTTC.

CDR3 DNA sequence: TGTGCCAGCAGTTTCCCCGGGACAGGGTCTCGGACTGAAGCTTTCTTT. Protein product: CASSFPGTGSRTEAFF. This sequence joins TRBV28 and TRBJ1-1; 9 bases line up with TRBD1. The CDR3 consists of 16 residues. Germline V lookup: CDR1 MDHEN, CDR2 SYDVKM. The ends lost 3 bases at V and 5 bases at J; junction bases unmatched: 10.

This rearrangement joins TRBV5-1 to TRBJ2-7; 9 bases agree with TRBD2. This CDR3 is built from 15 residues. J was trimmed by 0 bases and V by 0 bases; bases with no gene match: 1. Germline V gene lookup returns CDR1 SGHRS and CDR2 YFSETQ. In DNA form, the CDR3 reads TGCGCCAGCAGCTTGGATAGCGGGAGCTCCTACGAGCAGTACTTC. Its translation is CASSLDSGSSYEQYF.

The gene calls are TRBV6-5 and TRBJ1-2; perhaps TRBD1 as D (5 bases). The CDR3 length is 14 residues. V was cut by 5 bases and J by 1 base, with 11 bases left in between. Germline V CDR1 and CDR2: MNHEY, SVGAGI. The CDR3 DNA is TGTGCCAGCAGTACCCAGGGAGTTAACTATGGCTACACCTTC. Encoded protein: CASSTQGVNYGYTF.

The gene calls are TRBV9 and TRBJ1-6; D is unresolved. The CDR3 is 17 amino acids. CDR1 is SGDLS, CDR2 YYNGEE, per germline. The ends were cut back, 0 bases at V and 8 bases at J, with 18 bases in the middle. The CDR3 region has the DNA TGTGCCAGCAGCGTAGAAGGGTCTCGTGATGTTGATTCACCCCTCCACTTT. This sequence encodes CASSVEGSRDVDSPLHF.

The CDR3 loop reads CASSPQGADTQYF. DNA of the CDR3: TGTGCCAGCAGTCCACAGGGGGCCGATACGCAGTATTTT. The V gene is TRBV28, the J gene TRBJ2-3, with 9 positions matching TRBD1. Germline CDR1 and CDR2: MDHEN and SYDVKM. This CDR3 region has 13 residues. The V and J ends lost 5 bases and 6 bases, in that order; junction bases with no gene match: 3. Based on the CDR3 plus reference TRBV28 and TRBJ2-3, the full variable domain is DVKVTQSSRYLVKRTGEKVFLECVQDMDHENMFWYRQDPGLGLRLIYFSYDVKMKEKGDIPEGYSVSREKKERFSLILESASTNQTSMYLCASSPQGADTQYFGPGTRLTVL.

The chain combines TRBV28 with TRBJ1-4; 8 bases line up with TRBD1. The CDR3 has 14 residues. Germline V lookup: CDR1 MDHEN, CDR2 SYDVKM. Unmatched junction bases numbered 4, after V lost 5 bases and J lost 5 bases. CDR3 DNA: TGTGCCAGCAGTAAGGACAGGGAGAATGAAAAACTGTTTTTT. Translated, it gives CASSKDRENEKLFF.

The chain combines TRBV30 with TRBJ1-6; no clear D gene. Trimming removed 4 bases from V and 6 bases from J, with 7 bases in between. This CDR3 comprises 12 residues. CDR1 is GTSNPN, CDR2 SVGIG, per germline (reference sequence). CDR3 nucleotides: TGTGCCTGGAAAGATATTAATTCACCCCTCCACTTT. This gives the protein CAWKDINSPLHF.

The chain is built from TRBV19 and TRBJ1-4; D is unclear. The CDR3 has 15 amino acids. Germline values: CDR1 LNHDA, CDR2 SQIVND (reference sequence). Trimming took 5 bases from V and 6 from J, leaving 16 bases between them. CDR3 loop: CASSLATARDEKLFF. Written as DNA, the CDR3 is TGTGCCAGTAGTCTCGCGACCGCCAGAGATGAAAAACTGTTTTTT.

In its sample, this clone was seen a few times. Here the CDR3 reads CASSQVSSLNTEAFF. CDR3 sequence (DNA): TGTGCCAGCAGCCAAGTTTCGTCTCTGAACACTGAAGCTTTCTTT. The chain links TRBV4-2 to TRBJ1-1, with D unresolved. V lost 1 base, J lost 0 bases, and 9 bases lay in between. CDR3 length: 15 amino acids. Germline V gene lookup returns CDR1 LGHNA and CDR2 YNFKEQ.

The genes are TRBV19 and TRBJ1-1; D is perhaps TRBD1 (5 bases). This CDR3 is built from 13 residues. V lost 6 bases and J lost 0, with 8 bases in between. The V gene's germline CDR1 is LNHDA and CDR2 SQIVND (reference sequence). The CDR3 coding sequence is TGTGCCAGTAGGGGCAGGGTGAACACTGAAGCTTTCTTT. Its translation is CASRGRVNTEAFF.

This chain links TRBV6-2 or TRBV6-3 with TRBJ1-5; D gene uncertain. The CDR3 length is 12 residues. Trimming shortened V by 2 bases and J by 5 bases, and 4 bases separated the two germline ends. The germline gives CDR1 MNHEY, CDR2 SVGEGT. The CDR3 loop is CASSYQHQPQHF. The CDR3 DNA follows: TGTGCCAGCAGTTACCAGCATCAGCCCCAGCATTTT.

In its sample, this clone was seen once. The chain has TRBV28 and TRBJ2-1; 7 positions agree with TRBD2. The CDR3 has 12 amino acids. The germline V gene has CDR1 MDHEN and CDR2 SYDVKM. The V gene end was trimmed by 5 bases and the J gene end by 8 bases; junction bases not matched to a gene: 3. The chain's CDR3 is CASSQGGHEQFF. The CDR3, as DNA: TGTGCCAGCAGTCAGGGAGGGCATGAGCAGTTCTTC.

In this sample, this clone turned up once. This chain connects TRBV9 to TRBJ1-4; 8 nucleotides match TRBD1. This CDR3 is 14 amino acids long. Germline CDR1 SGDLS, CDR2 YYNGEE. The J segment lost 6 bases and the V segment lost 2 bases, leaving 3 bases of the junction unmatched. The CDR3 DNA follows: TGTGCCAGCAGCGTCACAGGGGGGGATGAAAAACTGTTTTTT. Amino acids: CASSVTGGDEKLFF. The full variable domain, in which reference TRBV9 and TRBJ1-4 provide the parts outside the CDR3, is DSGVTQTPKHLITATGQRVTLRCSPRSGDLSVYWYQQSLDQGLQFLIQYYNGEERAKGNILERFSAQQFPDLHSELNLSSLELGDSALYFCASSVTGGDEKLFFGSGTQLSVL.

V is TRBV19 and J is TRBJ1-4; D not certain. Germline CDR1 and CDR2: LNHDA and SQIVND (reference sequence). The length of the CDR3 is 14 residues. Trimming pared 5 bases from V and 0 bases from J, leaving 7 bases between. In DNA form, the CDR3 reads TGTGCCAGTAGTTGGGGTACAACTAATGAAAAACTGTTTTTT. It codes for CASSWGTTNEKLFF.

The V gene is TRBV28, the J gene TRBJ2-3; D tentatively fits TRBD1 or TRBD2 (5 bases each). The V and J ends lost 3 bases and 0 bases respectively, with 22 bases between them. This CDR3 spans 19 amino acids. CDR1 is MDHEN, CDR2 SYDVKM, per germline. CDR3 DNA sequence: TGTGCCAGCAGTTTTCTTTCCTTGCTGGGGGTAGGTAGCACAGATACGCAGTATTTT. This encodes CASSFLSLLGVGSTDTQYF.

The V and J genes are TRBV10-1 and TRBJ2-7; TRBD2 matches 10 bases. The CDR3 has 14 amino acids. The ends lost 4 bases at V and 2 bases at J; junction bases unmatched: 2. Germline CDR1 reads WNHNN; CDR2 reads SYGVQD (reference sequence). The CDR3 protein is CASSVTSGPYEQYF. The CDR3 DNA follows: TGCGCCAGCAGTGTGACTAGCGGGCCCTACGAGCAGTACTTC.